This is a list of T cell receptor beta chains from one sample in a study of tumor-infiltrating lymphocytes in localized non-small cell lung cancer. Sequencing was performed with immunoSEQ multiplex PCR; in TCRdb, only in-frame clones are kept and a portion is missing. The sample holds fewer than 20,000 clones, roughly 69% seen once. The specimen was lung tumor tissue. These receptors were obtained from a human donor with non-small cell lung cancer. CDR3s include the opening cysteine and the closing phenylalanine or tryptophan. The order of the fields is J gene, V gene, D gene, clone size, CDR3 DNA, CDR3 protein. D genes are given only for firm matches. Where a row states a size, it is once, few, many or the class of an expanded clone; other rows omit it.

J gene: TRBJ1-1
V gene: TRBV7-2
D gene: NA
clone size: NA
CDR3 DNA: TGTGCCAGCAGCGAGAGGGACACCTGGAACACTGAAGCTTTCTTT
CDR3 protein: CASSERDTWNTEAFF

J gene: TRBJ1-5
V gene: TRBV19
D gene: NA
clone size: NA
CDR3 DNA: TGTGCCAGTAGTATCGGCTTTAGCAATCAGCCCCAGCATTTT
CDR3 protein: CASSIGFSNQPQHF

J gene: TRBJ1-2
V gene: TRBV2
D gene: NA
clone size: NA
CDR3 DNA: TGTGCCAGCAGTGAAGACAGCTTAAATGGCTACACCTTC
CDR3 protein: CASSEDSLNGYTF

J gene: TRBJ2-7
V gene: TRBV13
D gene: NA
clone size: NA
CDR3 DNA: TGTGCCAGCAGCTCCCTAGAAGGGGGATCCTACGAGCAGTACTTC
CDR3 protein: CASSSLEGGSYEQYF

J gene: TRBJ2-3
V gene: TRBV10-3
D gene: NA
clone size: NA
CDR3 DNA: TGTGCCATCAGTGACTACCTAAGGGACGCAGATACGCAGTATTTT
CDR3 protein: CAISDYLRDADTQYF

J gene: TRBJ1-1
V gene: TRBV18
D gene: NA
clone size: NA
CDR3 DNA: TGTGCCAGCTCACCAGGGATGAACACTGAAGCTTTCTTT
CDR3 protein: CASSPGMNTEAFF

J gene: TRBJ2-7
V gene: TRBV5-6
D gene: TRBD2
clone size: few
CDR3 DNA: TGTGCCAGCAGCGACTTGGGATTAGGGCGGGAGATTGACGAGCAGTACTTC
CDR3 protein: CASSDLGLGREIDEQYF

J gene: TRBJ2-1
V gene: TRBV30
D gene: TRBD2
clone size: NA
CDR3 DNA: TGTGCCTGGAGTGCGGCTAGCGGGGCTGAGCAGTTCTTC
CDR3 protein: CAWSAASGAEQFF

J gene: TRBJ2-2
V gene: TRBV19
D gene: TRBD1
clone size: NA
CDR3 DNA: TGTGCCAGTAGTTTCCCAAGGGGGCCTCAGGGCACCGGGGAGCTGTTTTTT
CDR3 protein: CASSFPRGPQGTGELFF

J gene: TRBJ2-7
V gene: TRBV14
D gene: TRBD2
clone size: NA
CDR3 DNA: TGTGCCAGCAGCCACCTAGCGGGTTCCTACGAGCAGTACTTC
CDR3 protein: CASSHLAGSYEQYF

J gene: TRBJ2-3
V gene: TRBV30
D gene: NA
clone size: NA
CDR3 DNA: TGTGCCTGGAGTCCCCTACTAGGTTCGGCAGATACGCAGTATTTT
CDR3 protein: CAWSPLLGSADTQYF

J gene: TRBJ2-7
V gene: TRBV19
D gene: NA
clone size: NA
CDR3 DNA: TGTGCCAGTAGTATAGGTCGGGGCATTGGGAACTACGAGCAGTACTTC
CDR3 protein: CASSIGRGIGNYEQYF

J gene: TRBJ1-5
V gene: TRBV10-1
D gene: NA
clone size: NA
CDR3 DNA: TGCGCCAGCAGTGATCTGCAGGATCAGCCCCAGCATTTT
CDR3 protein: CASSDLQDQPQHF

J gene: TRBJ2-7
V gene: TRBV28
D gene: NA
clone size: few
CDR3 DNA: TGTGCCAGCAGCGAGGCGCCCTACGAGCAGTACTTC
CDR3 protein: CASSEAPYEQYF

J gene: TRBJ1-1
V gene: TRBV6-5
D gene: TRBD1
clone size: few
CDR3 DNA: TGTGCCAGCAGTCCCCTGGACCGGGACAGGGAAGCTTTCTTT
CDR3 protein: CASSPLDRDREAFF

J gene: TRBJ1-1
V gene: TRBV19
D gene: TRBD1
clone size: NA
CDR3 DNA: TGTGCCAGTAGTACCCCACAGGGGGCGCAAGGTGAAGCTTTCTTT
CDR3 protein: CASSTPQGAQGEAFF

J gene: TRBJ1-1
V gene: TRBV7-9
D gene: NA
clone size: NA
CDR3 DNA: TGTGCCAGCAGCTTAGACGGGCCCACTGAAGCTTTCTTT
CDR3 protein: CASSLDGPTEAFF

J gene: TRBJ1-1
V gene: TRBV6-1
D gene: NA
clone size: NA
CDR3 DNA: TGTGCCAGCAGCCCCAGGGGATACACTGAAGCTTTCTTT
CDR3 protein: CASSPRGYTEAFF

J gene: TRBJ2-3
V gene: TRBV29-1
D gene: TRBD1
clone size: NA
CDR3 DNA: TGCAGCGTACCGGGACAGGGTGAGGCCACAGATACGCAGTATTTT
CDR3 protein: CSVPGQGEATDTQYF

J gene: TRBJ1-2
V gene: TRBV2
D gene: NA
clone size: few
CDR3 DNA: TGTGCCAGCAGTCCCTCCCAGGGCGGCTATGGCTACACCTTC
CDR3 protein: CASSPSQGGYGYTF

J gene: TRBJ1-4
V gene: TRBV6-6
D gene: NA
clone size: NA
CDR3 DNA: TGTGCCAGCAGTAACACCGCCTTGGGGGAAAAACTGTTTTTT
CDR3 protein: CASSNTALGEKLFF

J gene: TRBJ1-1
V gene: TRBV7-9
D gene: NA
clone size: few
CDR3 DNA: TGTGCCAGCAGGGAGGGGTCCTCGGCTTGGAACACTGAAGCTTTCTTT
CDR3 protein: CASREGSSAWNTEAFF

J gene: TRBJ2-1
V gene: TRBV14
D gene: TRBD2
clone size: once
CDR3 DNA: TGTGCCAGCAGCCAACGTCCTGGTGGGAGGGGCTACAATGAGCAGTTCTTC
CDR3 protein: CASSQRPGGRGYNEQFF

J gene: TRBJ1-4
V gene: TRBV18
D gene: TRBD1
clone size: NA
CDR3 DNA: TGTGCCAGCTCACCGGGACAGGGTGCTGAAAAACTGTTTTTT
CDR3 protein: CASSPGQGAEKLFF

J gene: TRBJ2-1
V gene: TRBV6-6
D gene: NA
clone size: NA
CDR3 DNA: TGTGCCAGCAGTTACAGGGACGCATACAATGAGCAGTTCTTC
CDR3 protein: CASSYRDAYNEQFF

J gene: TRBJ1-3
V gene: TRBV4-2
D gene: NA
clone size: NA
CDR3 DNA: TGTGCCAGCAGCCTACAGGGCAGCTCTGGAAACACCATATATTTT
CDR3 protein: CASSLQGSSGNTIYF

J gene: TRBJ1-4
V gene: TRBV5-1
D gene: NA
clone size: NA
CDR3 DNA: TGCGCCAGCAGCTCCTCATCAACTAATGAAAAACTGTTTTTT
CDR3 protein: CASSSSSTNEKLFF

J gene: TRBJ2-7
V gene: TRBV5-5
D gene: TRBD1
clone size: few
CDR3 DNA: TGTGCCAGCAGCCAACCCACAGGGGTCGAGCAGTACTTC
CDR3 protein: CASSQPTGVEQYF

J gene: TRBJ1-2
V gene: TRBV9
D gene: NA
clone size: NA
CDR3 DNA: TGTGCCAGCAGCCCCGGGACCGCTGGCTACACCTTC
CDR3 protein: CASSPGTAGYTF